This TCR beta chain was recorded in a study of response to subunit inactivated influenza vaccine. Study-wide results and caveats: It was suggested by the authors that few new T cells are recruited by each seasonal influenza vaccination.

TCRdb fed the RT-PCR reads into MiXCR, producing one record per CDR3 protein. Among about 700,000 distinct CDR3 sequences listed, 15% to 19% were seen once. To note about this clonotype: Antigen specificity is unknown.

CDR3 length: 15 amino acids. With V trimmed by 2 bases and J by 4 bases, 4 bases remained unmatched. Looked up from germline, CDR1 is LGHNA and CDR2 is YSLEER. The receptor comes from a man in his fifties or sixties who received an inactivated influenza vaccine. The material sequenced was PBMCs from blood, taken 11 to 12 days after vaccination. This rearrangement joins TRBV4-3 to TRBJ2-3; TRBD2 matches 9 bases. The CDR3 sequence is CASSQFKRGADTQYF. CDR3 DNA: TGCGCCAGCAGCCAATTTAAGCGGGGGGCAGATACGCAGTATTTT.